This TCR beta chain is drawn from a study of tumor-infiltrating lymphocytes in localized non-small cell lung cancer. Whole-study context: Several tumor histologies, both smoking statuses, and some post-neoadjuvant chemotherapy samples were included. Study-wide points: Not all patients were TCR sequenced, owing to tissue quantity. Each assay used a separate piece of the same tissue.

Using immunoSEQ multiplex PCR, the repertoire was profiled, and TCRdb retains in-frame clones only, with some absent. This table has thousands of clones, roughly 80% appearing once. The V and J ends lost 4 bases and 1 base respectively, with 10 bases between them. The CDR3 is 14 amino acids. Per the germline V gene, CDR1 is MDHEN and CDR2 is SYDVKM. This clone was detected once. What it binds is not known. The chain has TRBV28 and TRBJ1-1; D not certain. This TCR was recovered from a human donor with non-small cell lung cancer. What was sequenced was uninvolved lung tissue not adjacent to the tumor. The CDR3 DNA reads as TGTGCCAGCAGTTCTCCTGGTTGGAACACTGAAGCTTTCTTT. Translated: CASSSPGWNTEAFF.